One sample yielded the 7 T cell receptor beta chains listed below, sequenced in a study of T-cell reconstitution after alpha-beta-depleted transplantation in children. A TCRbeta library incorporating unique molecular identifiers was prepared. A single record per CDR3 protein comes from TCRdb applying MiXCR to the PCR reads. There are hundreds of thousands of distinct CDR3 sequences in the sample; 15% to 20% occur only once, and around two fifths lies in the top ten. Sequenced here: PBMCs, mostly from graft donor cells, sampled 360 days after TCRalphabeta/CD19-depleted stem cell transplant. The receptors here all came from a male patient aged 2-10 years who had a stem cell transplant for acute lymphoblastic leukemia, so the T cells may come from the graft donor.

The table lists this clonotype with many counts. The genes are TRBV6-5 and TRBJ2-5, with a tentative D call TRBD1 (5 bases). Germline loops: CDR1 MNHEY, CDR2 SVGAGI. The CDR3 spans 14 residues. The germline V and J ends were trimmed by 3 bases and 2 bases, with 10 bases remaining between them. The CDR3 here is CASSYRQQQETQYF. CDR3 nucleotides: TGTGCCAGCAGTTATAGACAGCAACAAGAGACCCAGTACTTC.

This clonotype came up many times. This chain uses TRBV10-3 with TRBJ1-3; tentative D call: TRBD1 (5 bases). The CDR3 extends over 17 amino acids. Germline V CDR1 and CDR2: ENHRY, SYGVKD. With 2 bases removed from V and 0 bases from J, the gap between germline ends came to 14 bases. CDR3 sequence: CAISEGGYTASGNTIYF. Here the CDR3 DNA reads TGTGCCATCAGTGAGGGGGGTTACACCGCCTCTGGAAACACCATATATTTT.

CDR3 loop: CASSYTLAGGPYEQFF. CDR3 DNA sequence: TGTGCCAGCAGCTATACACTAGCGGGAGGGCCTTATGAGCAGTTCTTC. The chain uses TRBV5-5 and TRBJ2-1; 13 bases fit TRBD2. CDR1 is SGHKS and CDR2 is YYEKEE in the germline V gene (reference sequence). Germline trimming cut 3 bases from V and 8 bases from J; bases unmatched to any gene: 8. This CDR3 spans 16 amino acids.

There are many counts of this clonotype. The CDR3 sequence is CASSNIIQIQETQYF. The CDR3, as DNA: TGTGCCAGCAGCAACATTATACAGATCCAAGAGACCCAGTACTTC. The chain joins TRBV21-1 to TRBJ2-5. TRBV21-1 is an annotated pseudogene. The CDR3 is 15 residues long.

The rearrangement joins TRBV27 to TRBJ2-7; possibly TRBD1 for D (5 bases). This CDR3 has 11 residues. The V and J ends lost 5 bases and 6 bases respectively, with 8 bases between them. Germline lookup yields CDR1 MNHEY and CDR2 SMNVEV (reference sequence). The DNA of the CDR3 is TGTGCCAGCAGTGCAGGGTTCGAGCAGTACTTC. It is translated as CASSAGFEQYF.

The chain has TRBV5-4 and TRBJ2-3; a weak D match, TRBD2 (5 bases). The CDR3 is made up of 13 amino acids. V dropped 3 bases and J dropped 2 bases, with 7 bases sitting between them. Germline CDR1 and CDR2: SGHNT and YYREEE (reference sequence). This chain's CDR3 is CASSWRTTDTQYF. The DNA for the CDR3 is TGTGCCAGCAGCTGGAGGACCACAGATACGCAGTATTTT.

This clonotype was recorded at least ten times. CDR3 in amino acids: CASSLNSYSGNTIYF. The CDR3 DNA follows: TGTGCCAGCAGTTTAAACAGCTACTCTGGAAACACCATATATTTT. This chain uses TRBV28 with TRBJ1-3; no reliable D call. The CDR3 has 15 amino acids. V was trimmed by 2 bases and J by 0 bases, leaving 8 bases between them. Germline CDR1 and CDR2: MDHEN and SYDVKM.